These 17 T cell receptor beta chains were sequenced from one sample in a study of blood T cells in healthy people across ages. The authors ran a second PCR of roughly 7 to 11 cycles using a sample-barcoded 5' primer and a J-beta primer mix. TCRdb passed the 5' RACE reads through MiXCR, listing each CDR3 protein once. The sample lists some 1,000,000 distinct CDR3 sequences; around 25% were seen once. These same data were also listed under a study on T cells of mothers and their children.

Sequenced sample: blood. All receptors come from a girl aged 2-15 years in good health.

This clonotype was seen a handful of times. In DNA, the CDR3 is TGTGCCAGCAGGCAACAGAGCAATCAGCCCCAGCATTTT. Protein: CASRQQSNQPQHF. V gene TRBV27 combines with J gene TRBJ1-5; D unclear. V lost 6 bases, J lost 1 base, and 7 bases lay in between. The CDR3 totals 13 residues. Germline values: CDR1 MNHEY, CDR2 SMNVEV (reference sequence).

The chain is built from TRBV6-2 or TRBV6-3 and TRBJ2-1; D unresolved. Looked up from germline, CDR1 is MNHEY and CDR2 is SVGEGT. The CDR3 length is 12 residues. Trimming stripped 4 bases from V and 9 bases from J, with 10 bases between. The CDR3 region is CASSFISGEQFF. The CDR3 nucleotides read TGTGCCAGCAGTTTCATTAGTGGTGAGCAGTTCTTC.

As DNA, the CDR3 is TGTGCCAGCAGTTACTCGTTAGCGGGAGGACCCCAGTTCTTC. Its translation: CASSYSLAGGPQFF. This rearrangement joins TRBV6-5 to TRBJ2-1; 10 nucleotides align to TRBD2. Trimming took 0 bases from V and 13 from J; bases not matched to a gene: 6. The CDR3 runs 14 residues. Looked up from germline, CDR1 is MNHEY and CDR2 is SVGAGI.

The chain combines TRBV9 with TRBJ2-3, with 8 positions matching TRBD2. V gave up 7 bases and J gave up 2 bases; unmatched junction bases: 3. The CDR3 totals 13 residues. Germline lookup yields CDR1 SGDLS and CDR2 YYNGEE. The CDR3 DNA reads TGTGCCAGCGGCGGGGGGTACACAGATACGCAGTATTTT. Translated, it gives CASGGGYTDTQYF. Using reference TRBV9 and TRBJ2-3 for the parts outside the CDR3, the full variable domain is DSGVTQTPKHLITATGQRVTLRCSPRSGDLSVYWYQQSLDQGLQFLIQYYNGEERAKGNILERFSAQQFPDLHSELNLSSLELGDSALYFCASGGGYTDTQYFGPGTRLTVL.

CDR3 coding DNA: TGTGCCACCGGACGGACGGACAATGAGCAGTTCTTC. This sequence encodes CATGRTDNEQFF. This chain connects TRBV15 to TRBJ2-1; no clear D gene. Germline V gives CDR1 LNHNV, CDR2 YYDKDF (reference sequence). CDR3 length: 12 residues. V lost 8 bases to trimming and J lost 5 bases, with 10 bases between them.

This clonotype was seen more than once but under ten times. The rearrangement joins TRBV20-1 to TRBJ2-4; TRBD2 might be the D (6 bases). Trimming removed 0 bases at V and 10 bases at J, with 10 bases between. The CDR3 covers 12 residues. CDR1 and CDR2 (germline): DFQATT, SNEGSKA (reference sequence). CDR3 loop: CSARDIRGIQYF. CDR3 bases: TGCAGTGCTAGAGATATCCGGGGGATTCAGTACTTC.

The chain has TRBV4-1 and TRBJ2-2, with D unclear. The CDR3 has 14 residues. The germline V and J ends were trimmed by 2 bases and 8 bases, with 12 bases remaining between them. Per germline, CDR1 MGHRA and CDR2 YSYEKL. For the CDR3, the DNA is TGCGCCAGCAGCCAATTCGGTCCTATAGGGGAGCTGTTTTTT. It yields the protein CASSQFGPIGELFF.

This clonotype has a single count. The V call is TRBV7-9, the J call TRBJ1-6; D not resolved. CDR1 is SEHNR and CDR2 is FQNEAQ in the germline V gene (reference sequence). The CDR3 spans 12 residues. V lost 5 bases and J 8 bases, leaving 7 bases between the germline ends. CDR3 sequence: CASSAEYSPLHF. In DNA form, the CDR3 reads TGTGCCAGCAGCGCGGAGTATTCACCCCTCCACTTT.

This clonotype was observed a few times. The gene calls are TRBV28 and TRBJ2-7; 9 bases fit TRBD1. V lost 10 bases, J lost 2 bases, and 6 bases stayed unmatched. Germline loops: CDR1 MDHEN, CDR2 SYDVKM. This CDR3 is 13 amino acids long. The CDR3 sequence: CATFGTGPYEQYF. The CDR3, as DNA: TGTGCCACATTCGGGACAGGGCCCTACGAGCAGTACTTC.

In this sample, this clonotype turned up many times. This chain uses TRBV12-3 or TRBV12-4 with TRBJ2-7; no firm D call. This CDR3 contains 13 residues. Trimming took off 6 bases at V and 1 base at J, with 10 bases between the two ends. The DNA of the CDR3 is TGTGCCAGCAGCCCCGGCAGATCCTACGAGCAGTACTTC. As protein: CASSPGRSYEQYF.

The rearrangement links TRBV12-3 or TRBV12-4 to TRBJ2-3; D tentatively reads TRBD1 or TRBD2 (5 bases each). V shed 3 bases and J shed 0 bases, with 19 bases lying between them. The CDR3 has 18 amino acids. The CDR3 protein is CASSFYPAPRDSTDTQYF. The CDR3 bases are TGTGCCAGCAGTTTTTACCCGGCGCCCAGGGACAGCACAGATACGCAGTATTTT.

J is TRBJ1-5 and V is TRBV6-5; D might be TRBD1 (5 bases). V shed 2 bases and J shed 8 bases, with 13 bases lying between them. Per germline, CDR1 MNHEY and CDR2 SVGAGI. CDR3 length equals 14 residues. The CDR3: CASSYGEGSEPQHF. In nucleotides, the CDR3 is TGTGCCAGCAGTTACGGGGAGGGGAGTGAGCCCCAGCATTTT.

This chain connects TRBV4-1 to TRBJ2-5; D possibly corresponds to TRBD2 (6 bases). Germline V gene data show CDR1 as MGHRA and CDR2 as YSYEKL. The CDR3 extends over 13 amino acids. The ends were cut back, 5 bases at V and 7 bases at J, with 14 bases in the middle. The CDR3 spells CASSSLTEGTQYF. The CDR3 region has the DNA TGCGCCAGCAGCTCCCTGACGGAGGGGACCCAGTACTTC.

This clonotype has only a few counts. This chain joins TRBV3-1 and TRBJ2-7; perhaps TRBD1 as D (6 bases). The CDR3 runs 15 residues. The germline V and J ends were trimmed by 5 bases and 1 base, with 15 bases remaining between them. Germline-derived CDR1 and CDR2 are LGHDT and YNNKEL (reference sequence). In DNA, the CDR3 is TGTGCCAGCAGCAGCACAGGGTTCTTTTCCTACGAGCAGTACTTC. Its protein is CASSSTGFFSYEQYF.

V usage is TRBV20-1 and J usage is TRBJ1-1; 7 positions match TRBD1. Germline CDR1 DFQATT, CDR2 SNEGSKA (reference sequence). Germline trimming cut 4 bases from V and 0 bases from J; bases unmatched to any gene: 5. This CDR3 is built from 14 residues. The CDR3 loop is CSAISTGVNTEAFF. The DNA of the CDR3 is TGCAGTGCTATAAGTACAGGGGTGAACACTGAAGCTTTCTTT.

This chain uses TRBV20-1 with TRBJ2-5; D ambiguous. The V gene lost 6 bases and the J gene lost 1 base, with 15 bases spanning the gap. The length of the CDR3 is 14 residues. Per germline, CDR1 DFQATT and CDR2 SNEGSKA (reference sequence). CDR3: CSAPDSFSQETQYF. In DNA, the CDR3 is TGCAGTGCCCCCGACTCGTTTTCCCAAGAGACCCAGTACTTC.

This clonotype was found a few times. This chain uses TRBV7-2 with TRBJ1-3; D not resolved. Trimming left V 1 base short and J 0 bases short, with 7 bases between. Germline CDR1 is SGHTA and CDR2 is FQGNSA. The CDR3 spans 15 residues. The CDR3 region is CASSLGGSSGNTIYF. In DNA, the CDR3 is TGTGCCAGCAGCTTAGGAGGTTCCTCTGGAAACACCATATATTTT. The entire variable domain, with the rest obtained from reference TRBV7-2 and TRBJ1-3, is as follows: GAGVSQSPSNKVTEKGKDVELRCDPISGHTALYWYRQSLGQGLEFLIYFQGNSAPDKSGLPSDRFSAERTGGSVSTLTIQRTQQEDSAVYLCASSLGGSSGNTIYFGEGSWLTVV.